The subject of this entry is one T cell receptor (beta chain). What antigen it recognizes has not been identified. No base quality information exists; no much larger clone differs at one position. This sample was taken from a study of beta chain features in type 1 diabetes (dated 2018 in TCRdb). Background for the entire study: Mean age, gender distribution, total cell number and subset yield were not different between patients and healthy donors. A total of approximately 110,000,000 sorted cells were examined across all samples, and a strong correlation was observed between cell number per subset and RNA yield. The study compared the TCRB repertoires of sorted circulating CD4+ T cell subsets in recently diagnosed type 1 diabetes patients with those in matched healthy donors. Whereas all 28 donors provided naive and central memory subsets, regulatory and stem cell-like memory subsets were isolated from just 8 patients and roughly eight healthy donors. What the research found in general, with its limitations: Because cDNA was sequenced instead of genomic DNA, activated cells with high expression could be over-represented, although the groups did not differ in activation or CD3 levels. At VDJ recombination sites, type 1 diabetes patients had fewer insertions and more deleted nucleotides, which implies abnormalities in thymic rearrangement. PCR may preferentially amplify shorter templates, but because patient and control samples were amplified and corrected together, any resulting skew would affect both groups equally. In all four CD4+ subsets, TCRB CDR3 length was moderately but significantly shorter in type 1 diabetes patients. The naive, central memory and regulatory TCRB repertoires appeared to resemble one another more closely among patients than among healthy donors. Because the HLA sub-analyses included only small numbers of individuals, any influence of HLA type on TCRB rearrangement was left unresolved.

All of the isolated RNA was reverse transcribed with the High Capacity cDNA Reverse Transcription Kit, so expressed TCRB transcripts were sequenced. Deep immunoSEQ sequencing was performed on naive, central memory and regulatory T cell samples, with an average of roughly 3.3 million total reads per sample. Sorted cells were lysed in RLT buffer and RNA was extracted with DNase-treated RNeasy Micro or Mini kits, depending on cell number. Each cell subset was processed on its own to prevent cross-contamination, while patient and healthy donor samples were processed together. Using the immunoSEQ multiplex PCR, TCRB sequences were amplified from cDNA into 87-bp fragments spanning the CDR3 region. Sequencing of the amplicons was performed on the Illumina HiSeq platform. The study's own analysis went as follows. Synthetic template baselines were used to correct PCR bias computationally, reads within Hamming distance 2 were collapsed together, and singletons that could not be merged were discarded. Reads were aligned to IMGT to assign V, D and J genes, CDR3 length, and insertions or deletions at six rearrangement sites. Within each subset, clonotype counts were normalized to the number of sorted cells before true diversity and Gini coefficients were calculated with the tcR R package. Repertoire sharing was quantified using the overlap coefficient calculated on TCRB nucleotide sequences. Out-of-frame TCRB sequences from naive cells were analyzed as a proxy for the pre-selection repertoire. TCRdb obtained this table from immuneACCESS and retained in-frame rearrangements with V and J assigned. These tables miss some clones; where compared with another copy, unresolved V genes account for less than half of the shortfall, and the remainder is unexplained. The V and J calls and clone size are taken from that table; D and trimming were inferred from the DNA. Counted in this sample were roughly 240,000 clones; roughly 70% of them appeared once. Together, the top ten hold 0.053% of the sample.

Each donor gave one peripheral blood draw, around 0.12 L on average, collected into heparinised tubes. Using a panel that included CD45RO, CCR7, CD25, CD127, CD95 and CD27, naive, central memory, regulatory and stem cell-like memory CD4+ T cells were sorted on a BD FACSAria II. All sorted populations exceeded 95% purity. PBMCs were isolated right away by Lymphoprep density gradient centrifugation and were stained directly, without culture. To minimize batch effects, samples were stained and sorted in pairs, one healthy donor with one patient per experiment. The TCR sequence derives from a man aged 25 to 40 in good health. The sample consisted of naive CD4+ T cells from blood. Read against the paper, the sample's cell subset or site label means: true naive CD4+ T cells.

The CDR3 has the sequence CASSHRETDRYEQYF. The bases read TGCGCCAGCAGTCATAGGGAAACGGATCGCTACGAGCAGTACTTC. The chain joins TRBV23-1 to TRBJ2-7; the D gene assignment is ambiguous. TRBV23-1 belongs to the ORF category, with a function that is uncertain. Its CDR3 holds 15 amino acids, cysteine through phenylalanine. Just the 45-base CDR3 DNA is kept, in frame starting at base 1. Deletion took 3 bases off V and 3 bases off J, with a span of 15 bases between the germline ends.